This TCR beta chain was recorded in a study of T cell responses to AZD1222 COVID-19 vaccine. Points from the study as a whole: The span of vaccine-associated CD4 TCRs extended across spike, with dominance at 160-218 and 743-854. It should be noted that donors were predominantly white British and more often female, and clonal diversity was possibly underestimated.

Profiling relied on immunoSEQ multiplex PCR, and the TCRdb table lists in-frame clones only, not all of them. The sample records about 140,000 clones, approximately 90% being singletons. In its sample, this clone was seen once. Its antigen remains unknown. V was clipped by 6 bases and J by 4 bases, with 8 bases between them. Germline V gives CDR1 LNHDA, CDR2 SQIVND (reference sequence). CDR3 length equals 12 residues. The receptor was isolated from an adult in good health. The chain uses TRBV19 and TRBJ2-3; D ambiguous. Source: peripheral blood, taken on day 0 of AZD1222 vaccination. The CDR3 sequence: CASRAASDTQYF. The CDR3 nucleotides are TGTGCCAGTAGAGCCGCTTCAGATACGCAGTATTTT.